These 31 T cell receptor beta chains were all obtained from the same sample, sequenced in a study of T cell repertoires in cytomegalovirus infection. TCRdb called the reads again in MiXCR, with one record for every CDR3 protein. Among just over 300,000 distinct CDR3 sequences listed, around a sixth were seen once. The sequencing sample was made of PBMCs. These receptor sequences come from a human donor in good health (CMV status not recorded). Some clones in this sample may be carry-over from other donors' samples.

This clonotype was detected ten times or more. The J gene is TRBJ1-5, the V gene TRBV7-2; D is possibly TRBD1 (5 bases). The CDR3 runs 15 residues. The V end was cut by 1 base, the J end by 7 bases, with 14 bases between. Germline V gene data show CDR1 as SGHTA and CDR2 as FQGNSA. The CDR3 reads CASSLGGGGGQPQHF. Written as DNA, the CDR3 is TGTGCCAGCAGCTTAGGGGGGGGGGGAGGACAGCCCCAGCATTTT.

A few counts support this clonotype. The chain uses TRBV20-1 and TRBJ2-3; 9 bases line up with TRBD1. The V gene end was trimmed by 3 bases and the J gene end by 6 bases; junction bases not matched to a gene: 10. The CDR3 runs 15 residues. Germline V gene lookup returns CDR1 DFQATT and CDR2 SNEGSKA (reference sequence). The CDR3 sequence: CSARDRTGAQDTQYF. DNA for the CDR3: TGCAGTGCTAGGGACAGGACAGGGGCACAGGATACGCAGTATTTT.

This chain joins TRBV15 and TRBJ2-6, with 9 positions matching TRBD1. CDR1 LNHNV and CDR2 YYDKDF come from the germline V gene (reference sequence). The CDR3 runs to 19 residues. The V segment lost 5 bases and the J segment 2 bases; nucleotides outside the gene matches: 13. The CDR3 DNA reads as TGTGCCACCAGCGGCTATTTCGGGACAGGGAGAGCTGGGGCCAACGTCCTGACTTTC. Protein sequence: CATSGYFGTGRAGANVLTF.

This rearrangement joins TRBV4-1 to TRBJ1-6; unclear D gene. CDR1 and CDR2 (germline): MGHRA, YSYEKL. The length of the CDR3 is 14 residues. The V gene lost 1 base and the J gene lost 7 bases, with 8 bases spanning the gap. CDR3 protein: CASSQVWENSPLHF. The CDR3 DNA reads TGCGCCAGCAGCCAAGTATGGGAAAATTCACCCCTCCACTTT.

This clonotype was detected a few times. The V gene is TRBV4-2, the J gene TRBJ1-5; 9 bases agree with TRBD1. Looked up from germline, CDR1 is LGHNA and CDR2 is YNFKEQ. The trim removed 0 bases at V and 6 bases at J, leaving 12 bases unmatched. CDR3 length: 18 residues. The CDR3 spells CASSQDWTGEGASQPQHF. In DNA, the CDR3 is TGTGCCAGCAGCCAAGATTGGACAGGGGAAGGCGCAAGTCAGCCCCAGCATTTT.

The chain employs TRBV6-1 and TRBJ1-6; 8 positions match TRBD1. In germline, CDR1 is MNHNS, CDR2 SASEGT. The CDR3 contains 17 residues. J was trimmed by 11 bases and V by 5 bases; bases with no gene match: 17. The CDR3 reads CASSFSPRQGMSTPLHF. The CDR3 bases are TGTGCCAGCAGTTTCTCCCCTAGACAGGGGATGTCGACACCCCTCCACTTT.

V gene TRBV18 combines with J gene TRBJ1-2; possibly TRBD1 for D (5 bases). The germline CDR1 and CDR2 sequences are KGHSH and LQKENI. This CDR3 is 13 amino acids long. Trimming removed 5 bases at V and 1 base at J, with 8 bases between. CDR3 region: CASSEDSNYGYTF. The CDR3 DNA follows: TGTGCCAGCTCAGAAGACAGTAACTATGGCTACACCTTC.

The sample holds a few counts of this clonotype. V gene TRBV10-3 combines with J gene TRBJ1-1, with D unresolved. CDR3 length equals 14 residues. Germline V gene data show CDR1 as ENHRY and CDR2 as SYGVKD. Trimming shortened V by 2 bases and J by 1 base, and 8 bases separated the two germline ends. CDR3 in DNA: TGTGCCATCAGTGAGACCGACCCGAACACTGAAGCTTTCTTT. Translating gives CAISETDPNTEAFF.

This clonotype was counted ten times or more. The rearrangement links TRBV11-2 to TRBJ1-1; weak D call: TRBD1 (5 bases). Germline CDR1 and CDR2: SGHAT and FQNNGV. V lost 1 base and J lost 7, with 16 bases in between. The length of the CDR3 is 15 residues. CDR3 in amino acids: CASSLVGGLRGEAFF. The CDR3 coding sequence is TGTGCCAGCAGCTTAGTGGGGGGTTTGCGGGGTGAAGCTTTCTTT.

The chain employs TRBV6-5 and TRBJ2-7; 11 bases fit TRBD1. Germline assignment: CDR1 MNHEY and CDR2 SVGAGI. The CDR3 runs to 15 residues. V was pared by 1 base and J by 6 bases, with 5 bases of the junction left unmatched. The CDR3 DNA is TGTGCCAGCAGTTACTGGGGGACAGGGGGAGTCGAGCAGTACTTC. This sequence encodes CASSYWGTGGVEQYF.

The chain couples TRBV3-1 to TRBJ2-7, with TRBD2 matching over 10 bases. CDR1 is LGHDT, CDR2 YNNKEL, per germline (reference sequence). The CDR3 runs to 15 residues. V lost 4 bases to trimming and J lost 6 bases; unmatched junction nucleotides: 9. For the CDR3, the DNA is TGTGCCAGCAGCCCTCAAGCGGGGGGGCCGCTCGAGCAGTACTTC. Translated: CASSPQAGGPLEQYF.

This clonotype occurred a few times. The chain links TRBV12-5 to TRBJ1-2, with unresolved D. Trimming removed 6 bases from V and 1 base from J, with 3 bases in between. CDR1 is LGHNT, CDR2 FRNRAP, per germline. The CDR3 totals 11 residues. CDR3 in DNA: TGTGCTAGTGGGGTTAACTATGGCTACACCTTC. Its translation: CASGVNYGYTF.

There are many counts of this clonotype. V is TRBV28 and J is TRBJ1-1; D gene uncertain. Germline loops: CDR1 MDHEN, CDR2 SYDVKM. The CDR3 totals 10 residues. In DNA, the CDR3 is TGTGCAATCCGGAACACTGAAGCTTTCTTT. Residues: CAIRNTEAFF.

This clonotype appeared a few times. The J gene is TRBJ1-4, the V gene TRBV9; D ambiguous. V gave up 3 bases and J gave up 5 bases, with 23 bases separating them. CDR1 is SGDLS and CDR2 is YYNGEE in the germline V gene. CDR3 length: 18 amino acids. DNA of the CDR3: TGTGCCAGCAGCGAGAGGCCCATCGACACCGGCACCAATGAAAAACTGTTTTTT. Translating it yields CASSERPIDTGTNEKLFF.

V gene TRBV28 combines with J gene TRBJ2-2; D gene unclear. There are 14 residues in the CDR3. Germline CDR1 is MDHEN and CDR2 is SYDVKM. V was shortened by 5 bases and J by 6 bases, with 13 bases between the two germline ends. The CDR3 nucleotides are TGTGCCAGCAGTCCCCACAAAGTCGCCGGGGAGCTGTTTTTT. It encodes CASSPHKVAGELFF.

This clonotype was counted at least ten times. CDR3 bases: TGTGCCAGCAGCCGACAACGGCGCACGAACACCGGGGAGCTGTTTTTT. It encodes CASSRQRRTNTGELFF. The V call is TRBV12-3 or TRBV12-4, the J call TRBJ2-2; D is unclear. The CDR3 runs to 16 residues. Trimming stripped 6 bases from V and 0 bases from J, with 14 bases between.

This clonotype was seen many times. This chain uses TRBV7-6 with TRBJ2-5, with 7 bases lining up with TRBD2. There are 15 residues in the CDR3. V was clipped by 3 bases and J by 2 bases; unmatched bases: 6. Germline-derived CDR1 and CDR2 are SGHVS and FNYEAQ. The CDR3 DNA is TGTGCCAGCAGCTTGAATTGGGGGGGGCAAGAGACCCAGTACTTC. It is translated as CASSLNWGGQETQYF.

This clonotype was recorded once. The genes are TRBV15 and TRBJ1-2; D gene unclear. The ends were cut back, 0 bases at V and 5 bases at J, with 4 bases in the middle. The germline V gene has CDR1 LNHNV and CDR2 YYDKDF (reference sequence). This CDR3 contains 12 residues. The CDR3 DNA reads TGTGCCACCAGCAGAGACGATTATGGCTACACCTTC. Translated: CATSRDDYGYTF.

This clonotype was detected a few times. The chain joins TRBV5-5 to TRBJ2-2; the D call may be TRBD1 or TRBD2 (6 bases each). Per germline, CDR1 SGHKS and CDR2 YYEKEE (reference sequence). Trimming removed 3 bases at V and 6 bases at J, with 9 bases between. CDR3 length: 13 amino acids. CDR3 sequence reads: CASSWGASGELFF. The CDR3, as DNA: TGTGCCAGCAGCTGGGGGGCTTCCGGGGAGCTGTTTTTT.

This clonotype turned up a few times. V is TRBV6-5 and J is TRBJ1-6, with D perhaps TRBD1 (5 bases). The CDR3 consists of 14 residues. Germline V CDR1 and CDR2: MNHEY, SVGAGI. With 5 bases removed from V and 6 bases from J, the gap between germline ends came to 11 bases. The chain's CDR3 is CASSSRASNSPLHF. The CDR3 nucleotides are TGTGCCAGCAGTAGCAGGGCCTCTAATTCACCCCTCCACTTT.

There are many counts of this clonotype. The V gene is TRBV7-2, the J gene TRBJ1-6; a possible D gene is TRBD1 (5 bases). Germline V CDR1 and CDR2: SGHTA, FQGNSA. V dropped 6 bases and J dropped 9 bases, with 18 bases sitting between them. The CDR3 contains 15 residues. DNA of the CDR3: TGTGCCAGCAGTCCCGGGGGGGTTTTTAGTTCACCCCTCCACTTT. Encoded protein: CASSPGGVFSSPLHF.

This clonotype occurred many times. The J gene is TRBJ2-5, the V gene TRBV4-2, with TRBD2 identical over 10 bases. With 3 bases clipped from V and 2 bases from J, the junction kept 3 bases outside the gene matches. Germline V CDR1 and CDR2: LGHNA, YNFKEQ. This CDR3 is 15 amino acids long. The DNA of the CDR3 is TGTGCCAGCAGCCAGCAACTAGCGGGGCAAGAGACCCAGTACTTC. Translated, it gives CASSQQLAGQETQYF.

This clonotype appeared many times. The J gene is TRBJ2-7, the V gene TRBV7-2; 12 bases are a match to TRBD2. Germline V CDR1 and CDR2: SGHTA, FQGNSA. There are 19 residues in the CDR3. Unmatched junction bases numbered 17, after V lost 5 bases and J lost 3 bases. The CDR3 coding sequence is TGTGCCAGCAGCCCAAAGGCCGGAACTAGCGGGGGGACTTACTACGAGCAGTACTTC. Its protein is CASSPKAGTSGGTYYEQYF.

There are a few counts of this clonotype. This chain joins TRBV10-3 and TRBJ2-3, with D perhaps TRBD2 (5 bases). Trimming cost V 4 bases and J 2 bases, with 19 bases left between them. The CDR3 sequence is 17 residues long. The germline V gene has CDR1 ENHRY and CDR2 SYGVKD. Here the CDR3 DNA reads TGTGCCATCAGTGGTCAGTCGGGGTCCAGCATCACAGATACGCAGTATTTT. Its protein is CAISGQSGSSITDTQYF.

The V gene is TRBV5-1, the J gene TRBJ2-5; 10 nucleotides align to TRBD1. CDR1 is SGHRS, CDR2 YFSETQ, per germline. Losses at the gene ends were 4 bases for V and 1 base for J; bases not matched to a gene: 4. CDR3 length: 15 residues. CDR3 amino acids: CASSRTGGPQETQYF. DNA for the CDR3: TGCGCCAGCAGCCGGACAGGGGGACCCCAAGAGACCCAGTACTTC.

The CDR3: CASSRTTQGGTEAFF. The CDR3 coding sequence is TGCGCCAGCAGCCGAACGACCCAGGGGGGCACTGAAGCTTTCTTT. The chain combines TRBV5-1 with TRBJ1-1; TRBD1 aligns across 7 bases. V lost 4 bases and J lost 4; bases outside the gene matches: 10. The CDR3 consists of 15 residues. Germline V gene lookup returns CDR1 SGHRS and CDR2 YFSETQ.

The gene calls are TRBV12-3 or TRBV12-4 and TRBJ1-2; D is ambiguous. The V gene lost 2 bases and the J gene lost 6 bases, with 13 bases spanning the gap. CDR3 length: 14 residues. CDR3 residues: CASSLSAGSHGYTF. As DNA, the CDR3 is TGTGCCAGCAGTTTATCGGCGGGGTCCCATGGCTACACCTTC.

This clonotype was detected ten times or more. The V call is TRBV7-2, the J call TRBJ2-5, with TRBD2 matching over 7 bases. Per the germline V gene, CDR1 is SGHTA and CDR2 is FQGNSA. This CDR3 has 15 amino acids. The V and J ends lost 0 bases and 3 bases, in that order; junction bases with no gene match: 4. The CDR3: CASSLAGTTEETQYF. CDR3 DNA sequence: TGTGCCAGCAGCTTAGCCGGGACTACTGAAGAGACCCAGTACTTC.

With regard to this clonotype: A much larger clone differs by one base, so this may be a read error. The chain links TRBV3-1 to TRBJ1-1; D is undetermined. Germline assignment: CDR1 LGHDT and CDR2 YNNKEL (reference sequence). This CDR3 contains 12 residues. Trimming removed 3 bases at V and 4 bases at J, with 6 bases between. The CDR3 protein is CASSHQATEAFF. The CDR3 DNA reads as TGTGCCAGCAGCCATCAGGCCACTGAAGCTTTCTTT.

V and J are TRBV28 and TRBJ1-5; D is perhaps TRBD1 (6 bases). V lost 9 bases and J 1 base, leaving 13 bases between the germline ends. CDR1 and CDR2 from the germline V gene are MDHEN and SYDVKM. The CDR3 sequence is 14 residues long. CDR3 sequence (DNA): TGTGCCAGTATTGGAGGGGGGAGCAATCAGCCCCAGCATTTT. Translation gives CASIGGGSNQPQHF.

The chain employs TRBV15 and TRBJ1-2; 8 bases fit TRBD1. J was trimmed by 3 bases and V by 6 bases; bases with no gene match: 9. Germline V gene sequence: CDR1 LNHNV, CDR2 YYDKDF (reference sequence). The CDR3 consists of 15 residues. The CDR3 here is CATSQTPGQDYGYTF. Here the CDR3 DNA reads TGTGCCACCAGTCAGACGCCGGGACAGGACTATGGCTACACCTTC.